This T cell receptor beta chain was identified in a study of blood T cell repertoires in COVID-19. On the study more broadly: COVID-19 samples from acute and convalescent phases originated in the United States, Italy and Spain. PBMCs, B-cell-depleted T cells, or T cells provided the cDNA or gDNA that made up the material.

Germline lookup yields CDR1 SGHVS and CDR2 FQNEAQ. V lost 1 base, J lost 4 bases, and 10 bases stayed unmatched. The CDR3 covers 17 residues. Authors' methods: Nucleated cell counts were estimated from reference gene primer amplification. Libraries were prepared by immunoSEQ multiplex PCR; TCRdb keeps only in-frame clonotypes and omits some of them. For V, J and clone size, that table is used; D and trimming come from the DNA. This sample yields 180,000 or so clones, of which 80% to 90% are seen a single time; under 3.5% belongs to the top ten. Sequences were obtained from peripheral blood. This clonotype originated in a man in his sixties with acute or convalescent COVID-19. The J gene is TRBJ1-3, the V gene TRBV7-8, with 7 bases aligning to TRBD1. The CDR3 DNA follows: TGTGCCAGCAGCTTAGTCCCGACAGGGAAGGGAGGAAACACCATATATTTT. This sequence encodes CASSLVPTGKGGNTIYF.